This TCR beta chain was retrieved from a study of T cell responses to AZD1222 COVID-19 vaccine. Findings and caveats of the study: Scientists sampled the repertoires only once the peak T cell response had passed. Once two AZD1222 doses were given, Spike-specific TCR breadth and depth went up.

Looked up from germline, CDR1 is MDHEN and CDR2 is SYDVKM. V lost 3 bases and J lost 1, with 10 bases in between. The CDR3 sequence is 15 residues long. Comment on this clone: Its antigen remains unknown.

This table comes from immunoSEQ multiplex PCR, and its TCRdb copy is limited to in-frame clones, with some not included. The repertoire holds 110,000 or so clones, with 85% to 90% as singletons. The origin of this receptor is an adult who received the AZD1222 COVID-19 vaccine. This sample comprised peripheral blood, obtained 28 days after the second AZD1222 dose. This chain joins TRBV28 and TRBJ1-5; tentative D call: TRBD1 (6 bases). Here the CDR3 reads CASSFTQGSNQPQHF. CDR3 coding DNA: TGTGCCAGCAGTTTCACTCAGGGGAGCAATCAGCCCCAGCATTTT.